This T cell receptor beta chain came from a study of OX40 agonist ivuxolimab in advanced cancers. Study-wide background: Patient treatment consisted of intravenous ivuxolimab administration every 2 weeks at 0.01 to 10 mg/kg. There were three patients with partial responses, one having hepatocellular carcinoma and two cutaneous melanoma. Study-wide results and limits: CD4+ and CD8+ blood T cells expanded clonally by week 6 at 0.1 to 3.0 mg/kg.

A note on this clone: Its specificity is not known.

The germline CDR1 and CDR2 sequences are SGHRS and YFSETQ. V was trimmed by 0 bases and J by 7 bases, leaving 5 bases between them. CDR3 length: 13 residues. Profiled with immunoSEQ multiplex PCR; TCRdb holds only in-frame clones, not every one. Of 35,000 to 40,000 clones listed, approximately 80% are singletons. Sequencing was performed on CD4+ or CD8+ T cells sorted from blood, taken in a trial of the OX40 agonist ivuxolimab. This TCR came from an adult with an advanced solid tumor such as melanoma, head and neck, liver or kidney cancer. This sequence joins TRBV5-1 and TRBJ1-6; D gene unclear. CDR3 sequence: CASSLDGNSPLHF. The CDR3 region has the DNA TGCGCCAGCAGCTTGGACGGGAATTCACCCCTCCACTTT.